The 20 T cell receptor beta chains below come from one sample, sequenced in a study of blood T cells in healthy people across ages. It was with a sample-barcoded 5' primer and a J-beta primer mix that a second PCR of about 7 to 12 cycles was run. TCRdb analysed the 5' RACE reads with MiXCR anew, one entry per CDR3 protein. The sample carries roughly 1 million distinct CDR3 sequences, about 23% recorded once. A further study also used this sample, focusing on T cells of mothers and their children.

Source material: blood. The receptors derive from a girl aged 2-10 years in good health.

This clonotype was recorded a few times. A much larger clone sits a single nucleotide away, making a read error possible. The CDR3 region is CCATKGQALNQPQHF. In DNA form, the CDR3 reads TGCTGTGCGACCAAGGGACAGGCCCTCAATCAGCCCCAGCATTTT. The chain recombines TRBV20-1 with TRBJ1-5, with 8 bases identical to TRBD1. There are 15 residues in the CDR3. Germline lookup yields CDR1 DFQATT and CDR2 SNEGSKA (reference sequence).

This chain joins TRBV20-1 and TRBJ2-5; D call uncertain. The germline V and J ends were trimmed by 5 bases and 0 bases, with 13 bases remaining between them. The CDR3 runs 14 residues. Germline CDR1 reads DFQATT; CDR2 reads SNEGSKA (reference sequence). The CDR3 region has the DNA TGCAGTGCTCCTCCGCGCAGGTACCAAGAGACCCAGTACTTC. Amino acids: CSAPPRRYQETQYF.

Concerning this clonotype: Sequence at one end of the junction differs from germline and may be a read error. This sequence joins TRBV7-7 and TRBJ2-5, with 9 bases identical to TRBD2. The DNA end favors TRBJ2-7, so the J call may be wrong. Germline CDR1 is SSHAT and CDR2 is FNYEAQ (reference sequence). CDR3 length equals 17 residues. CDR3 coding DNA: TGTGCTAGCAGCTTCGCTTCTAGCGGGACATTCTCCTACGAGCAGTACTTC. Translated: CASSFASSGTFSYEQYF.

This clonotype has a handful of counts. This sequence joins TRBV7-9 and TRBJ2-1, with D possibly being TRBD2 (5 bases). Germline V CDR1 and CDR2: SEHNR, FQNEAQ (reference sequence). The CDR3 runs 15 residues. V was trimmed by 5 bases and J by 10 bases, leaving 21 bases between them. CDR3 in DNA: TGTGCCAGCAGCCCCATGGGGAACCTCGGGGAAGAGCAGTTCTTC. Its translation: CASSPMGNLGEEQFF.

The sample holds a few counts of this clonotype. CDR3 amino acids: CSARTSERTDTQYF. As DNA, the CDR3 is TGCAGTGCAAGGACTAGCGAACGCACAGATACGCAGTATTTT. This chain links TRBV20-1 with TRBJ2-3, with 9 nucleotides matching TRBD2. This CDR3 contains 14 residues. The V gene end was trimmed by 6 bases and the J gene end by 1 base; junction bases not matched to a gene: 5. Germline CDR1 DFQATT, CDR2 SNEGSKA (reference sequence).

This clonotype appeared a few times. CDR3 sequence reads: CASKASTIPSPLETQYF. CDR3 bases: TGTGCCAGCAAGGCCTCCACCATCCCGTCGCCCTTGGAGACCCAGTACTTC. The genes are TRBV4-2 and TRBJ2-5; D not resolved. CDR1 LGHNA and CDR2 YNFKEQ come from the germline V gene. The CDR3 loop spans 17 amino acids. Trimming pared 7 bases from V and 5 bases from J, leaving 26 bases between.

The chain employs TRBV12-5 and TRBJ2-3; D is unclear. This CDR3 is built from 16 residues. Germline V gene data show CDR1 as LGHNT and CDR2 as FRNRAP. V lost 5 bases to trimming and J lost 2 bases, with 17 bases between them. DNA for the CDR3: TGTGCTAGTGGTAGCCCTGGAAGCCTAATCACAGATACGCAGTATTTT. Translating gives CASGSPGSLITDTQYF.

The table lists this clonotype with a count of one. The chain links TRBV12-3 or TRBV12-4 to TRBJ2-1; D is ambiguous. The CDR3 totals 12 residues. With 6 bases removed from V and 6 bases from J, the gap between germline ends came to 9 bases. The CDR3 sequence is CASRAKPNEQFF. DNA of the CDR3: TGTGCCAGCAGGGCCAAGCCCAATGAGCAGTTCTTC.

This clonotype was seen only a few times. The chain couples TRBV2 to TRBJ2-2; 11 bases are shared with TRBD2. This CDR3 comprises 15 residues. Per germline, CDR1 SNHLY and CDR2 FYNNEI. The V and J ends lost 2 bases and 4 bases, in that order; junction bases with no gene match: 0. CDR3 sequence reads: CASSETSGSTGELFF. As DNA, the CDR3 is TGTGCCAGCAGTGAAACTAGCGGGAGCACCGGGGAGCTGTTTTTT.

The table lists this clonotype with a few counts. This rearrangement joins TRBV5-5 to TRBJ1-6, with D perhaps TRBD1 (5 bases). The germline V and J ends were trimmed by 3 bases and 0 bases, with 13 bases remaining between them. The CDR3 is 17 residues long. CDR1 SGHKS and CDR2 YYEKEE come from the germline V gene (reference sequence). CDR3: CASSSRVGGSYNSPLHF. The CDR3 nucleotides are TGTGCCAGCAGCTCTCGGGTGGGGGGCTCCTATAATTCACCCCTCCACTTT.

The genes are TRBV20-1 and TRBJ2-2; D unclear. The V gene's germline CDR1 is DFQATT and CDR2 SNEGSKA (reference sequence). V lost 0 bases and J lost 1, with 6 bases in between. The CDR3 loop spans 14 amino acids. The CDR3 sequence is CSARDLKNTGELFF. The CDR3 bases are TGCAGTGCTAGAGATCTCAAGAACACCGGGGAGCTGTTTTTT.

This clonotype was seen a handful of times. The chain recombines TRBV5-1 with TRBJ2-7; D gene unclear. V lost 2 bases to trimming and J lost 6 bases, with 12 bases between them. Germline V gene sequence: CDR1 SGHRS, CDR2 YFSETQ. The CDR3 length is 13 residues. The CDR3 spells CASSLATVLEQYF. As DNA, the CDR3 is TGCGCCAGCAGCTTAGCCACAGTGCTCGAGCAGTACTTC.

The chain joins TRBV14 to TRBJ2-5; D unclear. Trimming cost V 4 bases and J 3 bases, with 12 bases left between them. Per the germline V gene, CDR1 is SGHDN and CDR2 is FVKESK. The CDR3 spans 14 residues. The CDR3 sequence: CASSPIRLEETQYF. DNA of the CDR3: TGTGCCAGCAGCCCGATCCGGTTAGAAGAGACCCAGTACTTC.

The rearrangement uses TRBV12-3 or TRBV12-4 and TRBJ1-2, with D possibly being TRBD1 (6 bases). The ends were cut back, 1 base at V and 8 bases at J, with 23 bases in the middle. CDR3 length equals 17 residues. CDR3 region: CASSLERGAPTYDGYTF. The CDR3 nucleotides read TGTGCCAGCAGTTTAGAACGGGGGGCCCCGACATATGACGGCTACACCTTC.

This clonotype was detected only a few times. The chain combines TRBV29-1 with TRBJ2-1, with D hard to call. Germline V gives CDR1 SQVTM, CDR2 ANQGSEA. Trimming took off 5 bases at V and 5 bases at J, with 10 bases between the two ends. There are 12 residues in the CDR3. The CDR3 loop is CSVSASHNEQFF. The DNA for the CDR3 is TGCAGCGTTAGTGCTTCCCACAATGAGCAGTTCTTC.

This chain uses TRBV4-1 with TRBJ1-1; D unclear. Germline V lookup: CDR1 MGHRA, CDR2 YSYEKL. The CDR3 consists of 14 residues. V was trimmed by 2 bases and J by 1 base, leaving 8 bases between them. CDR3 sequence reads: CASSQQAANTEAFF. Here the CDR3 DNA reads TGCGCCAGCAGCCAACAGGCAGCGAACACTGAAGCTTTCTTT.

The table lists this clonotype with a few counts. The chain joins TRBV28 to TRBJ2-7; either TRBD1 or TRBD2 may supply D (6 bases each). With 4 bases removed from V and 6 bases from J, the gap between germline ends came to 25 bases. The CDR3 is 17 amino acids. In germline, CDR1 is MDHEN, CDR2 SYDVKM. The CDR3 DNA follows: TGTGCCAGCAGTTCCCCAGGGGATGGGGGGCCCTCGAGCGAGCAGTACTTC. This codes for CASSSPGDGGPSSEQYF. The full variable domain, rest sourced from reference TRBV28 and TRBJ2-7, is DVKVTQSSRYLVKRTGEKVFLECVQDMDHENMFWYRQDPGLGLRLIYFSYDVKMKEKGDIPEGYSVSREKKERFSLILESASTNQTSMYLCASSSPGDGGPSSEQYFGPGTRLTVT.

V usage is TRBV20-1 and J usage is TRBJ2-7; TRBD2 agrees at 13 bases. The CDR3 runs to 14 residues. The J segment lost 9 bases and the V segment lost 3 bases, leaving 8 bases of the junction unmatched. Germline V gene data show CDR1 as DFQATT and CDR2 as SNEGSKA (reference sequence). The CDR3: CSASFGLAGDAQYF. CDR3 nucleotides: TGCAGTGCTAGCTTTGGACTAGCGGGAGATGCGCAGTACTTC.

The CDR3 is CASSLEDRPGETQYF. CDR3 nucleotides: TGTGCCAGCAGTCTCGAGGACCGCCCCGGGGAGACCCAGTACTTC. V and J are TRBV28 and TRBJ2-5; D remains ambiguous. Trimming stripped 5 bases from V and 5 bases from J, with 18 bases between. Germline CDR1 is MDHEN and CDR2 is SYDVKM. This CDR3 spans 15 amino acids.

This clonotype was observed a few times. The V gene is TRBV29-1, the J gene TRBJ2-3, with D tentatively TRBD2 (5 bases). The ends were cut back, 4 bases at V and 2 bases at J, with 13 bases in the middle. This CDR3 has 14 amino acids. Per germline, CDR1 SQVTM and CDR2 ANQGSEA. CDR3 region: CSVAQQRTTDTQYF. In DNA, the CDR3 is TGCAGCGTTGCCCAGCAGCGGACCACAGATACGCAGTATTTT.